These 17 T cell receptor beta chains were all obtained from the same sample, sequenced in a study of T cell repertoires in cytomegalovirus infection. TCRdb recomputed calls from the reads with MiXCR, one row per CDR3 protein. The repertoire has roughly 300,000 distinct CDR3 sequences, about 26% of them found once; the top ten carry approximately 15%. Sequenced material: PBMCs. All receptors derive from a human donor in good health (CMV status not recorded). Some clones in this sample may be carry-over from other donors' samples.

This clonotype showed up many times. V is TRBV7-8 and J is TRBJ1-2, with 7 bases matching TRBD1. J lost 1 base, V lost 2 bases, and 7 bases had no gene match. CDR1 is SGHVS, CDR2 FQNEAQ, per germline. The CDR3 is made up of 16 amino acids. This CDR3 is CASSLYEGGSNYGYTF. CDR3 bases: TGTGCCAGCAGCTTATATGAAGGGGGCAGTAACTATGGCTACACCTTC.

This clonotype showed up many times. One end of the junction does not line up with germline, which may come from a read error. CDR3 nucleotides: TGTGCCAGCAGCCGTACAGATAGCAATCAGCCCCAGCATTTT. It specifies CASSRTDSNQPQHF. The V call is TRBV10-2, the J call TRBJ1-5; unclear D gene. The V gene's germline CDR1 is WSHSY and CDR2 SAAADI. There are 14 residues in the CDR3.

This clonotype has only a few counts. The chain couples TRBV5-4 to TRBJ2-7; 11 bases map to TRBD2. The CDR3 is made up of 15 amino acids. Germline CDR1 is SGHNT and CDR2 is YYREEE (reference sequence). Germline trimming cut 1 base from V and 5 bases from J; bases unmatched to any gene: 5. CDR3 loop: CASSLTSGGMHEQYF. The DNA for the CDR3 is TGTGCCAGCAGCTTGACTAGCGGGGGTATGCACGAGCAGTACTTC.

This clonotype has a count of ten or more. The CDR3, as DNA: TGTGCCAGCAGCTCACAGGGACCCGGGGAGCTGTTTTTT. Translated: CASSSQGPGELFF. The chain couples TRBV7-6 to TRBJ2-2, with TRBD1 as a possible D gene (6 bases). The germline V and J ends were trimmed by 4 bases and 6 bases, with 9 bases remaining between them. The CDR3 covers 13 residues. Germline loops: CDR1 SGHVS, CDR2 FNYEAQ.

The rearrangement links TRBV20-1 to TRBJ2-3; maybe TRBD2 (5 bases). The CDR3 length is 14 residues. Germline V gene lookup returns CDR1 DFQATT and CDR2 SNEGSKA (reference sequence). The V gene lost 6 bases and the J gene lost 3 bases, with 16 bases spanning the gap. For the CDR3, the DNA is TGCAGTGCCAAGGCAAACGGGGTAACAGATACGCAGTATTTT. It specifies CSAKANGVTDTQYF.

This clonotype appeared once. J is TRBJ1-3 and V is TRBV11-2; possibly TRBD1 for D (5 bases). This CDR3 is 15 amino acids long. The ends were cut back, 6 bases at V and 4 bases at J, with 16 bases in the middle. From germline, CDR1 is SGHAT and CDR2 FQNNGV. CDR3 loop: CASRTPGTAGNTIYF. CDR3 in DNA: TGTGCCAGCAGGACCCCCGGGACCGCAGGAAACACCATATATTTT.

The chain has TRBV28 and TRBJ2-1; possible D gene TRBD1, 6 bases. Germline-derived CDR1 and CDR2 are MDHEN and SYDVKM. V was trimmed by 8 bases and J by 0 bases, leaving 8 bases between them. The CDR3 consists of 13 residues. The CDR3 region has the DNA TGTGCCAGCCACAGGGCCTCCTACAATGAGCAGTTCTTC. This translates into CASHRASYNEQFF.

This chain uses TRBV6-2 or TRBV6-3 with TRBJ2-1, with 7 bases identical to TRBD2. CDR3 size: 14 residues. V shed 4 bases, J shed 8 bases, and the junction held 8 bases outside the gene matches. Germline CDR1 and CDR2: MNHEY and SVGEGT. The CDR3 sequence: CASSFRDYLDEQFF. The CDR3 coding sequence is TGTGCCAGCAGTTTCCGGGACTATCTCGATGAGCAGTTCTTC.

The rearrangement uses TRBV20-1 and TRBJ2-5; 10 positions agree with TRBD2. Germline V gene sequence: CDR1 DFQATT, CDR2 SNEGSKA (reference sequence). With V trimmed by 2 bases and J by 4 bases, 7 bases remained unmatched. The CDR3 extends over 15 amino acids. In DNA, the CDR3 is TGCAGTGCTAGAAACCTAGCGGGAGCATCAGAGACCCAGTACTTC. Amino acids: CSARNLAGASETQYF.

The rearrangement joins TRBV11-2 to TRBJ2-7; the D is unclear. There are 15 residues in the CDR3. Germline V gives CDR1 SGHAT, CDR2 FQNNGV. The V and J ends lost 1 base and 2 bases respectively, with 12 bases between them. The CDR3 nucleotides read TGTGCCAGCAGCTTAGCTAGTAGCCTCACCTACGAGCAGTACTTC. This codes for CASSLASSLTYEQYF.

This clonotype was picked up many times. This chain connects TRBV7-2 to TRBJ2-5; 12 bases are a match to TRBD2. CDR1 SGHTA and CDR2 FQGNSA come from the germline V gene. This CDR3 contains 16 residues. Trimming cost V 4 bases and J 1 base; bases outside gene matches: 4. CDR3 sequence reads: CASSWRLAGVQETQYF. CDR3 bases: TGTGCCAGCAGCTGGAGACTAGCGGGGGTCCAAGAGACCCAGTACTTC.

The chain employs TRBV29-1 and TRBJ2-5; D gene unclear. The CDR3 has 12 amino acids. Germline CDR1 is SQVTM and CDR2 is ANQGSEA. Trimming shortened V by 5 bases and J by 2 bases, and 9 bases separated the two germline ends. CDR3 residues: CSVLIQQETQYF. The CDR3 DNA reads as TGCAGCGTTTTGATTCAGCAAGAGACCCAGTACTTC.

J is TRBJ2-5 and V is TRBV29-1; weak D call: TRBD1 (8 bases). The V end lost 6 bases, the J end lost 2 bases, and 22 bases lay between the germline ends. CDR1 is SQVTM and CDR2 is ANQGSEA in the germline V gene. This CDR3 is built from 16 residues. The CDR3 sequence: CSVPGNRGGGQETQYF. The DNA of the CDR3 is TGCAGCGTGCCGGGAAACAGGGGGGGGGGTCAAGAGACCCAGTACTTC.

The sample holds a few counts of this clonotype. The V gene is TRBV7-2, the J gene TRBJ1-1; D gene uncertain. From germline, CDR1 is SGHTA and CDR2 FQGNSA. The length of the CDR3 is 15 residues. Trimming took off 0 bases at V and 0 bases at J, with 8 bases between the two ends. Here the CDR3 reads CASSLAGGVNTEAFF. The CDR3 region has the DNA TGTGCCAGCAGCTTAGCCGGCGGAGTGAACACTGAAGCTTTCTTT.

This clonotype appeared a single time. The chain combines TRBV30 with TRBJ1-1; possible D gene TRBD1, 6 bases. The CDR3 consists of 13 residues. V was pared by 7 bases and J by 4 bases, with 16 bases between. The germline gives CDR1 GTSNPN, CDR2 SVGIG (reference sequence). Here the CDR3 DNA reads TGTGCCTTCAGACAGGCCGCCGGCACTGAAGCTTTCTTT. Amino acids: CAFRQAAGTEAFF.

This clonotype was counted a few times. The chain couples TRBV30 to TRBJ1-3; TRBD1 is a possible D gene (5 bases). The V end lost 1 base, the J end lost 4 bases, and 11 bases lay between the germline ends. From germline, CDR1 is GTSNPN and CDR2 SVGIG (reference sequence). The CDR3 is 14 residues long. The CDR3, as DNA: TGTGCCTGGAGTGGGGGCAATATCGGAAACACCATATATTTT. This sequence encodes CAWSGGNIGNTIYF.

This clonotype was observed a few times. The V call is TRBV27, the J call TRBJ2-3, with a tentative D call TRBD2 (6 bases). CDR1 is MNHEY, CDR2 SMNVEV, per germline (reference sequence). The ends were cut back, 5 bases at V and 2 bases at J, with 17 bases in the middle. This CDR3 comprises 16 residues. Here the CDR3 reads CASSLTPGTSTDTQYF. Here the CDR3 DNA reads TGTGCCAGCAGTCTCACCCCGGGGACTTCCACAGATACGCAGTATTTT.